This T cell receptor (beta chain) was profiled in a study of OX40 agonist ivuxolimab in advanced cancers. Study details: Checkpoint inhibitors had been given previously to 40% of patients. Among those treated, three patients had partial responses, one with hepatocellular carcinoma and two with cutaneous melanoma.

Study results and limitations: The mean number of expanded clones was higher in CD8+ T cells than in CD4+.

To note about this clone: Antigen specificity is unknown.

This table comes from immunoSEQ multiplex PCR, and its TCRdb copy is limited to in-frame clones, with some not included. The data show some 80,000 clones, about 82% seen once. Trimming cost V 1 base and J 3 bases, with 7 bases left between them. The germline gives CDR1 SGHDN, CDR2 FVKESK. CDR3 length equals 14 residues. This sample comprised CD4+ or CD8+ T cells sorted from blood, obtained in a trial of the OX40 agonist ivuxolimab. This receptor was taken from an adult with an advanced solid tumor such as melanoma, head and neck, liver or kidney cancer. V and J are TRBV14 and TRBJ1-3; no definite D call. Here the CDR3 reads CASSQVSGGNTIYF. The CDR3 DNA reads as TGTGCCAGCAGCCAAGTCTCCGGTGGAAACACCATATATTTT.